One sample yielded the 21 T cell receptor beta chains listed below, sequenced in a study of cytomegalovirus exposure and HLA in healthy donors. 60 Vbeta and 13 Jbeta primers were used in PCR. The table came from immunoSEQ multiplex PCR; TCRdb's copy has only in-frame clones and leaves some out. With about 210,000 clones in the sample, the ten largest clones hold roughly 0.98%. Sequencing input: PBMCs. These receptors were obtained from a woman aged 25 to 39 in good health and CMV-seropositive.

The chain combines TRBV7-9 with TRBJ2-1, with 13 positions matching TRBD2. The J segment lost 12 bases and the V segment lost 6 bases, leaving 8 bases of the junction unmatched. Germline values: CDR1 SEHNR, CDR2 FQNEAQ (reference sequence). This CDR3 comprises 14 residues. Here the CDR3 reads CASSQGLAGAWQFF. The CDR3 DNA follows: TGTGCCAGCAGTCAAGGACTAGCGGGGGCCTGGCAGTTCTTC. Drawing the rest from reference TRBV7-9 and TRBJ2-1, the complete variable domain is DTGVSQNPRHKITKRGQNVTFRCDPISEHNRLYWYRQTLGQGPEFLTYFQNEAQLEKSRLLSDRFSAERPKGSFSTLEIQRTEQGDSAMYLCASSQGLAGAWQFFGPGTRLTVL.

V usage is TRBV19 and J usage is TRBJ1-2; D may be TRBD1 (5 bases). V was cut by 10 bases and J by 4 bases, with 19 bases left in between. Germline CDR1 and CDR2: LNHDA and SQIVND (reference sequence). The CDR3 is made up of 14 amino acids. DNA of the CDR3: TGTGCCACCTCATATCGGGACTTAGGCTATGGCTACACCTTC. This sequence encodes CATSYRDLGYGYTF.

The rearrangement links TRBV6-6 to TRBJ2-1, with 7 nucleotides matching TRBD2. CDR3 size: 15 residues. J was trimmed by 13 bases and V by 5 bases; bases with no gene match: 17. Germline V gene lookup returns CDR1 MNHNY and CDR2 SVGAGI (reference sequence). CDR3 DNA: TGTGCCAGCAGTCCCTCGGGACTACCCCATACCCCCCAGTTCTTC. Translated: CASSPSGLPHTPQFF.

V and J are TRBV5-4 and TRBJ1-1; weak D call: TRBD1 (6 bases). The CDR3 is 14 amino acids. The V end lost 9 bases, the J end lost 2 bases, and 17 bases lay between the germline ends. Germline values: CDR1 SGHNT, CDR2 YYREEE (reference sequence). The CDR3 loop reads CATGTQSLNTEAFF. CDR3 sequence (DNA): TGTGCCACAGGGACACAAAGCCTAAACACTGAAGCTTTCTTT.

The rearrangement uses TRBV11-2 and TRBJ2-3; D unresolved. Trimming shortened V by 5 bases and J by 5 bases, and 5 bases separated the two germline ends. CDR1 SGHAT and CDR2 FQNNGV come from the germline V gene. The CDR3 is 11 amino acids. CDR3 DNA: TGTGCCAGCAGCCCGGTAGATACGCAGTATTTT. Its protein product is CASSPVDTQYF.

As DNA, the CDR3 is TGTGCCAGCAGTTTAAAGGAGGGTCGGCCCGGGGAGCTGTTTTTT. Translated: CASSLKEGRPGELFF. The gene calls are TRBV27 and TRBJ2-2; D is perhaps TRBD2 (6 bases). Germline CDR1 and CDR2: MNHEY and SMNVEV (reference sequence). There are 15 residues in the CDR3. Trimming shortened V by 2 bases and J by 6 bases, and 13 bases separated the two germline ends.

The rearrangement joins TRBV27 to TRBJ2-2; D call uncertain. The CDR3 is 13 amino acids. Germline CDR1 is MNHEY and CDR2 is SMNVEV (reference sequence). The V gene lost 1 base and the J gene lost 7 bases, with 7 bases spanning the gap. CDR3 coding DNA: TGTGCCAGCAGTTTATACAGAGACGGGGAGCTGTTTTTT. It yields the protein CASSLYRDGELFF.

The rearrangement joins TRBV11-3 to TRBJ2-3; maybe TRBD1 (7 bases). Germline V gene sequence: CDR1 SGHNT, CDR2 YENEEA. The CDR3 totals 15 residues. V was pared by 5 bases and J by 5 bases, with 17 bases between. CDR3 protein: CASSARDSQIDTQYF. CDR3 DNA: TGTGCCAGCAGCGCGCGGGACAGCCAGATAGATACGCAGTATTTT.

The rearrangement joins TRBV5-5 to TRBJ2-3, with 11 bases matching TRBD2. Trimming cost V 3 bases and J 0 bases; bases outside gene matches: 0. The V gene's germline CDR1 is SGHKS and CDR2 YYEKEE (reference sequence). The CDR3 has 15 amino acids. The CDR3 DNA reads TGTGCCAGCAGCTGGACTAGCGGGAGCACAGATACGCAGTATTTT. Protein: CASSWTSGSTDTQYF.

The V and J genes are TRBV19 and TRBJ2-7; 8 bases agree with TRBD1. Germline-derived CDR1 and CDR2 are LNHDA and SQIVND (reference sequence). The CDR3 runs 15 residues. Trimming removed 4 bases from V and 6 bases from J; junction bases left unmatched: 11. CDR3 sequence: CASSKSGTGPLEQYF. CDR3 in DNA: TGTGCCAGTAGTAAGTCCGGGACAGGCCCCCTCGAGCAGTACTTC.

The chain is built from TRBV7-2 and TRBJ2-5, with a weak D call TRBD2 (5 bases). The J call may be in error: the DNA end matches TRBJ2-7 better. The CDR3 runs 17 residues. Germline CDR1 reads SGHTA; CDR2 reads FQGNSA. The CDR3 DNA is TGTGCCAGCAGCTTAGAAGGTGGGAGAGCTCGAGCTGGCGAGCAGTACTTC. Translated, it gives CASSLEGGRARAGEQYF.

The rearrangement joins TRBV7-2 to TRBJ2-1; 14 bases align to TRBD2. Germline CDR1 and CDR2: SGHTA and FQGNSA. The CDR3 length is 15 residues. J was trimmed by 6 bases and V by 5 bases; bases with no gene match: 3. CDR3 coding DNA: TGTGCCAGCAGCCTGACTAGCGGGAGGGTCAATGAGCAGTTCTTC. Translating gives CASSLTSGRVNEQFF.

The rearrangement uses TRBV7-9 and TRBJ2-3; TRBD2 matches at 14 bases. Unmatched junction bases numbered 5, after V lost 3 bases and J lost 0 bases. Per the germline V gene, CDR1 is SEHNR and CDR2 is FQNEAQ (reference sequence). The CDR3 is made up of 18 amino acids. This CDR3 reads CASSFGLAGGYSTDTQYF. DNA of the CDR3: TGTGCCAGCAGCTTCGGACTAGCGGGGGGTTATAGCACAGATACGCAGTATTTT.

The rearrangement uses TRBV9 and TRBJ2-3; TRBD2 matches at 10 bases. Germline loops: CDR1 SGDLS, CDR2 YYNGEE. V was clipped by 1 base and J by 6 bases; unmatched bases: 8. The CDR3 spans 16 residues. CDR3 sequence (DNA): TGTGCCAGCAGCGTAAGAGCGGGGGGGCACTATGATACGCAGTATTTT. Amino acid sequence: CASSVRAGGHYDTQYF.

This chain joins TRBV14 and TRBJ2-7, with TRBD2 matching 7 bases. Germline trimming cut 5 bases from V and 5 bases from J; bases unmatched to any gene: 6. The CDR3 covers 13 residues. CDR1 is SGHDN, CDR2 FVKESK, per germline. For the CDR3, the DNA is TGTGCCAGCAGCTCATTGGGAGGGAACGAGCAGTACTTC. Its protein is CASSSLGGNEQYF.

This chain joins TRBV6-5 and TRBJ1-1; 8 bases map to TRBD1. V lost 3 bases to trimming and J lost 4 bases; unmatched junction nucleotides: 10. CDR1 is MNHEY, CDR2 SVGAGI, per germline. This CDR3 spans 16 amino acids. CDR3 DNA sequence: TGTGCCAGCAGTTATGGCAGGGGGCTTCGTACCACTGAAGCTTTCTTT. Translating gives CASSYGRGLRTTEAFF.

V usage is TRBV7-2 and J usage is TRBJ2-7; D is perhaps TRBD1 (6 bases). Trimming shortened V by 1 base and J by 2 bases, and 12 bases separated the two germline ends. Germline lookup yields CDR1 SGHTA and CDR2 FQGNSA. CDR3 length equals 15 residues. CDR3 DNA: TGTGCCAGCAGCTTAGTGTCAGGGGACCCCTACGAGCAGTACTTC. It encodes CASSLVSGDPYEQYF.

The V call is TRBV18, the J call TRBJ2-5, with 8 positions matching TRBD2. The germline CDR1 and CDR2 sequences are KGHSH and LQKENI. Trimming cost V 3 bases and J 3 bases; bases outside gene matches: 3. The CDR3 has 14 amino acids. The CDR3 nucleotides are TGTGCCAGCTCACCCCCGGGACTAGAAGAGACCCAGTACTTC. It encodes CASSPPGLEETQYF.

For this clone: The sample contains more than one DNA sequence encoding this CDR3. V and J are TRBV6-5 and TRBJ1-2, with D possibly being TRBD1 (5 bases). The CDR3 extends over 15 amino acids. The V gene lost 2 bases and the J gene lost 6 bases, with 16 bases spanning the gap. Looked up from germline, CDR1 is MNHEY and CDR2 is SVGAGI. For the CDR3, the DNA is TGTGCCAGCAGTTACCCCGGGGGGGGGAGGAATGGCTACACCTTC. It codes for CASSYPGGGRNGYTF.

As to this clone: One end of the junction fails to match germline, which may point to a read error. CDR3 amino acids: CASSQGVWYRETGTQYF. CDR3 nucleotides: TGCGCCAGCAGCCAAGGGGTCTGGTACAGGGAGACAGGTACGCAGTATTTT. The rearrangement joins TRBV4-1 to TRBJ2-3; TRBD1 might be the D (6 bases). CDR1 and CDR2 from the germline V gene are MGHRA and YSYEKL. The CDR3 is made up of 17 amino acids.

The J gene is TRBJ2-5, the V gene TRBV18; the match to TRBD2 covers 10 bases. Germline V lookup: CDR1 KGHSH, CDR2 LQKENI. The CDR3 is 17 amino acids. With 1 base clipped from V and 3 bases from J, the junction kept 8 bases outside the gene matches. In DNA, the CDR3 is TGTGCCAGCTCACCACTCACGAGGACTAGCGGTAAAGAGACCCAGTACTTC. Translation gives CASSPLTRTSGKETQYF.